Sequencing of this TCR beta chain was carried out in a study of blood T cells in healthy people across ages. This clonotype was observed a handful of times. Its antigen is unknown. Study conclusions and caveats: A roughly linear fall in TCR beta diversity per million T cells was seen with increasing age.

Through a sample-barcoded 5' primer and a J-beta primer mix, a second PCR was run for roughly 6 to 11 cycles. TCRdb redid the calling of the 5' RACE reads with MiXCR, one entry per CDR3 protein. The table lists 1.4 million or so distinct CDR3 sequences, less than 45% of them singletons. This CDR3 region has 14 residues. V was pared by 4 bases and J by 4 bases, with 5 bases of the junction left unmatched. Source material: blood. This clonotype originated in a woman aged 18 to 35 in good health. The chain combines TRBV12-3 or TRBV12-4 with TRBJ1-2; 8 bases align to TRBD1. In DNA, the CDR3 is TGTGCCAGCAGTTCCGACAGGGGCTTCTATGGCTACACCTTC. Amino acid sequence: CASSSDRGFYGYTF.